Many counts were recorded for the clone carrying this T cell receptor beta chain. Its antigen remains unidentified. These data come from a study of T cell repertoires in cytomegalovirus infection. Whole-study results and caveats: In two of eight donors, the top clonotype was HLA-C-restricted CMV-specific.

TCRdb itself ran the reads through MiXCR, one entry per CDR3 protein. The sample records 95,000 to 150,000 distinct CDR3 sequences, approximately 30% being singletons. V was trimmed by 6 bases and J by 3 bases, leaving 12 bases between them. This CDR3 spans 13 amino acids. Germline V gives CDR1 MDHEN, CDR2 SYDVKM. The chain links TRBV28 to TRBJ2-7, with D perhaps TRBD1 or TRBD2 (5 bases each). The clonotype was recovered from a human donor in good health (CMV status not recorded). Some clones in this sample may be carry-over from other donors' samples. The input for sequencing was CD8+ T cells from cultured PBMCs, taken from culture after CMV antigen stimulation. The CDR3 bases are TGTGCCAGCAGGGGGCTCGGGAACTACGAGCAGTACTTC. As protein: CASRGLGNYEQYF.